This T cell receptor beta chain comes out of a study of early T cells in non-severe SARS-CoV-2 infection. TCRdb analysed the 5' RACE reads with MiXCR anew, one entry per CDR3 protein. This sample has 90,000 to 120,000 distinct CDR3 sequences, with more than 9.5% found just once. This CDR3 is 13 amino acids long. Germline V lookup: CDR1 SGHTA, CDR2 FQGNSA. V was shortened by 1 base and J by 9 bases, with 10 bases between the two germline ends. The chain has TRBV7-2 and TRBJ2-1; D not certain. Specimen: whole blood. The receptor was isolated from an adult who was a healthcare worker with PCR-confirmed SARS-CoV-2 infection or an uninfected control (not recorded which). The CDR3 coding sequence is TGTGCCAGCAGCTTAGAAAGGACGGGTGAGCAGTTCTTC. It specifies CASSLERTGEQFF.